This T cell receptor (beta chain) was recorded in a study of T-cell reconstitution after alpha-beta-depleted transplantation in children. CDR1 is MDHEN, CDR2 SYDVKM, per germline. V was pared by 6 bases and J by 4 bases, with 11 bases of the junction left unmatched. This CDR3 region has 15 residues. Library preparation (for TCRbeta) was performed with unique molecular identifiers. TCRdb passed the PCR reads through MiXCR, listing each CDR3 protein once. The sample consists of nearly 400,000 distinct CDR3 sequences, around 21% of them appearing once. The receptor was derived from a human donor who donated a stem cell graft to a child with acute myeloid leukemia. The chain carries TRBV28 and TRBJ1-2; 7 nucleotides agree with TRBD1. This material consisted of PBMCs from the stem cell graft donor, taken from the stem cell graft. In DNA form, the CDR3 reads TGTGCCAGCAGGGAACAGGGGTTTGACCTCTATGGCTACACCTTC. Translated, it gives CASREQGFDLYGYTF.